There are a few counts of the clone carrying this T cell receptor beta chain. What it recognizes is unknown. The data were taken from a study of T cells after yellow fever vaccination. Study-level results: Most primary-vaccination clones reappeared after the booster (about 95% CD4, about 87% CD8).

Trimming shortened V by 7 bases and J by 1 base, and 10 bases separated the two germline ends. The CDR3 consists of 13 residues. Per the germline V gene, CDR1 is SEHNR and CDR2 is FQNEAQ (reference sequence). In TCRdb, the 5' RACE reads were re-called with MiXCR into one record per CDR3 protein. The sample has 500,000 to 550,000 distinct CDR3 sequences, just over 20% seen once; the top ten hold about 15%. Sequenced here: PBMCs, sampled 20 to 25 days after the first yellow fever vaccination. This chain connects TRBV7-9 to TRBJ2-5; maybe TRBD2 (5 bases). The origin of this receptor is a man younger than 30 who received the YFV17D yellow fever vaccine. Here the CDR3 reads CASKLDFQETQYF. Written as DNA, the CDR3 is TGTGCCAGCAAACTAGACTTCCAAGAGACCCAGTACTTC.